A single sample is the source of the 21 T cell receptor beta chains below, sequenced in a study of monozygotic twins with inflammatory bowel disease. For each CDR3 protein, TCRdb gives one entry from its re-call of the 5' RACE reads, without DNA. The table lists approximately 420,000 distinct CDR3 sequences, with less than 2.5% in the top ten. The material sequenced was blood. All receptors derive from a human donor with ulcerative colitis or Crohn's disease, or a healthy co-twin of an affected twin (not recorded which).

The chain employs TRBV3-1 and TRBJ1-3; the D call from TCRdb, TRBD1, cannot be confirmed without DNA. The germline CDR1 and CDR2 sequences are LGHDT and YNNKEL (reference sequence). The CDR3 spans 17 residues. This chain's CDR3 is CASSQSVGQFSGNTIYF.

The chain uses TRBV5-5 and TRBJ2-1; TCRdb names TRBD2, which stays unverified in the absence of DNA. Per germline, CDR1 SGHKS and CDR2 YYEKEE (reference sequence). The CDR3 has 16 residues. The CDR3 region is CASSSGPASSYNEQFF.

This rearrangement joins TRBV19 to TRBJ1-5. This CDR3 is built from 13 residues. CDR1 and CDR2 from the germline V gene are LNHDA and SQIVND (reference sequence). The CDR3 is CASSGGSNQPQHF. Drawing the rest from reference TRBV19 and TRBJ1-5, the complete variable domain is DGGITQSPKYLFRKEGQNVTLSCEQNLNHDAMYWYRQDPGQGLRLIYYSQIVNDFQKGDIAEGYSVSREKKESFPLTVTSAQKNPTAFYLCASSGGSNQPQHFGDGTRLSIL.

The chain's CDR3 is CASSEGSTGSLKQYF. The chain links TRBV10-2 to TRBJ2-7; the D gene TCRdb calls, TRBD2, cannot be checked with no DNA. This CDR3 is 15 amino acids long. Germline V gene sequence: CDR1 WSHSY, CDR2 SAAADI.

The gene calls are TRBV5-1 and TRBJ1-2; TCRdb names TRBD1, which stays unverified in the absence of DNA. The CDR3 runs 15 residues. CDR1 and CDR2 from the germline V gene are SGHRS and YFSETQ. CDR3 sequence: CASSLDRPANYGYTF. Drawing the rest from reference TRBV5-1 and TRBJ1-2, the complete variable domain is KAGVTQTPRYLIKTRGQQVTLSCSPISGHRSVSWYQQTPGQGLQFLFEYFSETQRNKGNFPGRFSGRQFSNSRSEMNVSTLELGDSALYLCASSLDRPANYGYTFGSGTRLTVV.

The chain couples TRBV4-1 to TRBJ2-7; TCRdb returns TRBD1, unconfirmable since there is no DNA. This CDR3 is 16 amino acids long. Per germline, CDR1 MGHRA and CDR2 YSYEKL. The CDR3 here is CASSQEGTTYLYEQYF.

V usage is TRBV9 and J usage is TRBJ1-6. Germline-derived CDR1 and CDR2 are SGDLS and YYNGEE. This CDR3 region has 16 residues. The CDR3 spells CASSVGGKGGNSPLHF.

This chain uses TRBV9 with TRBJ1-1. Germline V gene data show CDR1 as SGDLS and CDR2 as YYNGEE. The CDR3 loop spans 11 amino acids. The CDR3 is CASRRDTEAFF.

The rearrangement joins TRBV7-8 to TRBJ1-5; TCRdb's assignment of TRBD1 cannot be checked, as there is no DNA. The CDR3 length is 15 residues. Germline CDR1 reads SGHVS; CDR2 reads FQNEAQ. The CDR3 spells CASSTRTGGDQPQHF.

The chain links TRBV20-1 to TRBJ2-2; TCRdb gives TRBD1 as the D gene, but with no DNA this cannot be confirmed. CDR1 is DFQATT, CDR2 SNEGSKA, per germline (reference sequence). The CDR3 loop spans 14 amino acids. The CDR3 spells CSAIKPGNTGELFF.

The genes are TRBV28 and TRBJ2-7; TCRdb's assignment of TRBD2 cannot be checked, as there is no DNA. Germline CDR1 and CDR2: MDHEN and SYDVKM. This CDR3 has 14 amino acids. The CDR3 reads CASEGLARPYEQYF.

The CDR3 reads CASSPDRDLAYEQYF. The chain employs TRBV5-1 and TRBJ2-7; TCRdb selects TRBD1, and the lack of DNA leaves this call unchecked. The CDR3 is made up of 15 amino acids. CDR1 and CDR2 from the germline V gene are SGHRS and YFSETQ.

The chain uses TRBV10-3 and TRBJ2-7. This CDR3 comprises 11 residues. Per the germline V gene, CDR1 is ENHRY and CDR2 is SYGVKD. Here the CDR3 reads CAISETYEQYF.

The CDR3 protein is CASRLTGHGYTF. The chain has TRBV6-5 and TRBJ1-2; the TCRdb D gene call, TRBD1, has no DNA to confirm it. CDR3 length: 12 residues. Germline V gene sequence: CDR1 MNHEY, CDR2 SVGAGI.

The rearrangement uses TRBV20-1 and TRBJ1-1; the TCRdb call, TRBD1, lacks DNA for checking. Germline values: CDR1 DFQATT, CDR2 SNEGSKA (reference sequence). The CDR3 has 14 residues. CDR3 loop: CSATASGLNTEAFF.

The chain couples TRBV14 to TRBJ2-7; TCRdb calls TRBD2, which cannot be checked without DNA. Per germline, CDR1 SGHDN and CDR2 FVKESK. There are 17 residues in the CDR3. The chain's CDR3 is CASSRSGASGQLYEQYF.

The chain recombines TRBV25-1 with TRBJ1-1; absent DNA, TCRdb's TRBD1 call cannot be checked. Germline CDR1 is MGHDK and CDR2 is SYGVNS. CDR3 length: 16 residues. CDR3: CASSEYGGTGDTEAFF. The full variable domain, with the rest looked up from reference TRBV25-1 and TRBJ1-1, is EADIYQTPRYLVIGTGKKITLECSQTMGHDKMYWYQQDPGMELHLIHYSYGVNSTEKGDLSSESTVSRIRTEHFPLTLESARPSHTSQYLCASSEYGGTGDTEAFFGQGTRLTVV.

The V gene is TRBV20-1, the J gene TRBJ2-1; TCRdb selects TRBD2, and the lack of DNA leaves this call unchecked. The CDR3 contains 16 residues. The germline V gene has CDR1 DFQATT and CDR2 SNEGSKA (reference sequence). CDR3 loop: CSASAHWAGGDNEQFF.

The V gene is TRBV27, the J gene TRBJ2-1; TCRdb outputs TRBD1, but without DNA this stays unchecked. The CDR3 runs 11 residues. Germline V gene data show CDR1 as MNHEY and CDR2 as SMNVEV (reference sequence). This CDR3 reads CTSTWRERGFF.

The V and J genes are TRBV20-1 and TRBJ1-6; TCRdb lists TRBD1, though no DNA is available to test this call. CDR3 length: 15 residues. Germline V gene lookup returns CDR1 DFQATT and CDR2 SNEGSKA (reference sequence). The CDR3 reads CSAQGSSGKNSPLHF.

The V call is TRBV29-1, the J call TRBJ2-7. Germline V gene lookup returns CDR1 SQVTM and CDR2 ANQGSEA. The CDR3 runs to 14 residues. The CDR3 spells CSVEDQGSSYEQYF.